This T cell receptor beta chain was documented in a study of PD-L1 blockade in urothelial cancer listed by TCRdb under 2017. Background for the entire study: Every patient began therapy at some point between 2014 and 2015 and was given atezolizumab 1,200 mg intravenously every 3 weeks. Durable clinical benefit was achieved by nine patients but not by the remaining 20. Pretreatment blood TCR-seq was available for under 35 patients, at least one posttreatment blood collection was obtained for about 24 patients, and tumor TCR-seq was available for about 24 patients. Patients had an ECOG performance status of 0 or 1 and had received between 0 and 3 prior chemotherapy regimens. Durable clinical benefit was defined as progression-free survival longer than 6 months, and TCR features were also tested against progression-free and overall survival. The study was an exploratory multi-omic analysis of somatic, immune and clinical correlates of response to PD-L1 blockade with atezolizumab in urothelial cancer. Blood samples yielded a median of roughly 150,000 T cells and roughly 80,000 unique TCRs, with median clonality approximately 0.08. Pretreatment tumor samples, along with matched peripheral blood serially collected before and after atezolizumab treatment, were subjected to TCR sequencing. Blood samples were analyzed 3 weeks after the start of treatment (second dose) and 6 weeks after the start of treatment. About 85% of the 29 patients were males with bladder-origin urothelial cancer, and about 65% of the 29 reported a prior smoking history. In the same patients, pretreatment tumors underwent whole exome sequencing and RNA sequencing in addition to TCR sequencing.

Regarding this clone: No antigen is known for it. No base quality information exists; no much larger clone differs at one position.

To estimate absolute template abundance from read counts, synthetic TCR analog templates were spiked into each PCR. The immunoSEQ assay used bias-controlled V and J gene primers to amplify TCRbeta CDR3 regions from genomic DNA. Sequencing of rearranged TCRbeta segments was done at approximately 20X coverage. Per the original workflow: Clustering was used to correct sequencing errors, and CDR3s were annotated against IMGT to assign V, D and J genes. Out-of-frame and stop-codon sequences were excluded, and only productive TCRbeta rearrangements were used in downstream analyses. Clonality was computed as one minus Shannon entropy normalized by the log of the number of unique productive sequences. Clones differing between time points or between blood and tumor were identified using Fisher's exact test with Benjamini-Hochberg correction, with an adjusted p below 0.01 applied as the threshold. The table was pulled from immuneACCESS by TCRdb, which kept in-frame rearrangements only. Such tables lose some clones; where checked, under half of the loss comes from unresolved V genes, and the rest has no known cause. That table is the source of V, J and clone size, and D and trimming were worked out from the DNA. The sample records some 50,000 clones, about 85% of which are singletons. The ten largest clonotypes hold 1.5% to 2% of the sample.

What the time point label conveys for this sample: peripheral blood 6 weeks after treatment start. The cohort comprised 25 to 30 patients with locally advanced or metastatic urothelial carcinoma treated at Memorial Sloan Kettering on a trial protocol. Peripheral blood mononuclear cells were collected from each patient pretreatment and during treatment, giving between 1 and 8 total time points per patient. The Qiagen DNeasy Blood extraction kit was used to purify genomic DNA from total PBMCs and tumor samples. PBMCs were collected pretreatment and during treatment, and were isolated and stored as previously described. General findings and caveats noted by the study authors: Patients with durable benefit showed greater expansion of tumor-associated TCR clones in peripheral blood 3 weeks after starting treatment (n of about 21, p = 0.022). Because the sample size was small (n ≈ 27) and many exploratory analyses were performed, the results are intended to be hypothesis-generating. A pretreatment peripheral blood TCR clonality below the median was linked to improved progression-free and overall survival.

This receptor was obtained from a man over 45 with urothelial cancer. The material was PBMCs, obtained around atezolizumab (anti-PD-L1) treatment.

The CDR3 sequence is CASSEGGGRTDTQYF. The bases read TGTGCCAGCAGTGAAGGGGGAGGCCGCACAGATACGCAGTATTTT. The sequence joins TRBV6-1 to TRBJ2-3, with TRBD2 perhaps the D gene, on 6 matching bases. Cut back by 1 base and 1 base, the V and J ends lie 9 bases apart. Per the germline V gene, MNHNS is the CDR1 and SASEGT is the CDR2. CDR3 length: 15 amino acids, cysteine to phenylalanine. Left in the record is the CDR3 DNA by itself, 45 bases read in frame from the first base.